Shown below are 3 T cell receptor beta chains from a single sample sequenced in a study of blood T cell repertoires in COVID-19. The method was immunoSEQ multiplex PCR; TCRdb's version includes in-frame clones alone and lacks a portion of them. Seen here are roughly 100,000 clones, more than 80% observed once, and the top ten hold roughly 4%. Sequencing was carried out using peripheral blood. These receptors originate from a human donor in a cohort sampled during active COVID-19.

The rearrangement links TRBV2 to TRBJ1-2; 7 bases are shared with TRBD1. This CDR3 comprises 15 residues. CDR1 and CDR2 from the germline V gene are SNHLY and FYNNEI. J lost 2 bases, V lost 6 bases, and 9 bases had no gene match. The CDR3 nucleotides read TGTGCCAGCAGCCAAACAGGGGCCGGGAACTATGGCTACACCTTC. Translated, it gives CASSQTGAGNYGYTF.

V usage is TRBV5-1 and J usage is TRBJ2-1; possible D gene TRBD1, 7 bases. The V end was cut by 3 bases, the J end by 5 bases, with 15 bases between. This CDR3 contains 15 residues. Germline V gene sequence: CDR1 SGHRS, CDR2 YFSETQ. The CDR3 is CASSSRTGGNNEQFF. DNA for the CDR3: TGCGCCAGCAGCTCCCGGACAGGAGGGAACAATGAGCAGTTCTTC.

V gene TRBV5-4 combines with J gene TRBJ2-1, with 14 bases matching TRBD2. The CDR3 loop spans 20 amino acids. Looked up from germline, CDR1 is SGHNT and CDR2 is YYREEE (reference sequence). Losses at the gene ends were 3 bases for V and 2 bases for J; bases not matched to a gene: 13. The CDR3 region is CASSSFQGTSGGRPYNEQFF. Written as DNA, the CDR3 is TGTGCCAGCAGCTCATTCCAAGGGACTAGCGGGGGACGGCCCTACAATGAGCAGTTCTTC.